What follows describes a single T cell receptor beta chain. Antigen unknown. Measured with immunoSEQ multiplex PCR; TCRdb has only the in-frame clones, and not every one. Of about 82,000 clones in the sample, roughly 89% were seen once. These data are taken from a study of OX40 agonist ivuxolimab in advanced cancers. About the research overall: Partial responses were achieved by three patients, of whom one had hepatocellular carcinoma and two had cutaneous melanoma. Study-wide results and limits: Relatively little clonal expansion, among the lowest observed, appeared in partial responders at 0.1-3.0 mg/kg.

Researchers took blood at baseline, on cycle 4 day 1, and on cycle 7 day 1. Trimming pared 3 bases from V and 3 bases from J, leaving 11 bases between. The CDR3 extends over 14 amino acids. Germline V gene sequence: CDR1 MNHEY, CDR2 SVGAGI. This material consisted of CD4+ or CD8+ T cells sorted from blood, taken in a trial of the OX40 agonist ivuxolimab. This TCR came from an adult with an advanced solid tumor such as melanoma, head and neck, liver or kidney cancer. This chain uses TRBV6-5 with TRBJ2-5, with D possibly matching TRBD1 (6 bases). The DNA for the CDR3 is TGTGCCAGCAGTTATGGGGGCAGGGAAGAGACCCAGTACTTC. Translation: CASSYGGREETQYF.